This TCR beta chain derives from a study of beta chain features in type 1 diabetes. The study's findings and limits: Among all four CD4+ subsets, Type 1 diabetes patients had TCRB CDR3s that were moderately but significantly shorter.

Expressed TCRB transcripts were sequenced because the isolated RNA had all been reverse transcribed beforehand. Some clones are missing from TCRdb's copy, which holds only in-frame ones; the method was immunoSEQ multiplex PCR. The sample includes over 200,000 clones, approximately 10% of them seen just once. To note about this clone: What it recognizes is unknown.

The CDR3 sequence is 14 residues long. V was shortened by 5 bases and J by 3 bases, with 10 bases between the two germline ends. The germline V gene has CDR1 LNHDA and CDR2 SQIVND (reference sequence). The source material was naive CD4+ T cells from blood. This TCR was recovered from a man between 25 and 39 years old with type 1 diabetes. The chain joins TRBV19 to TRBJ2-2; maybe TRBD1 (5 bases). The CDR3 bases are TGTGCCAGTAGTCCCCCCAGGGACACCGGGGAGCTGTTTTTT. Encoded protein: CASSPPRDTGELFF.